This T cell receptor (beta chain) originates from a study of CD8 T cells in Susac syndrome. The CDR3 is 14 residues long. Germline CDR1 reads LGHDT; CDR2 reads YNNKEL (reference sequence). Unmatched junction bases numbered 6, after V lost 1 base and J lost 7 bases. Reverse transcription used about 0.45 to 1 ug RNA and random hexamers. Multiplex immunoSEQ PCR targeted 54 Vbeta and 13 Jbeta TCR beta segments. TCRdb passed the immunoSEQ multiplex PCR reads through MiXCR, listing each CDR3 protein once. The sample yields under 200,000 distinct CDR3 sequences, more than 90% seen once. The V gene is TRBV3-1, the J gene TRBJ1-1; 7 bases fit TRBD1. The material sequenced was CD4+ T cells from PBMCs. The sequence derives from a human donor in good health. This CDR3 is CASSQADRTGEAFF. CDR3 sequence (DNA): TGTGCCAGCAGCCAAGCGGACAGGACGGGTGAAGCTTTCTTT.